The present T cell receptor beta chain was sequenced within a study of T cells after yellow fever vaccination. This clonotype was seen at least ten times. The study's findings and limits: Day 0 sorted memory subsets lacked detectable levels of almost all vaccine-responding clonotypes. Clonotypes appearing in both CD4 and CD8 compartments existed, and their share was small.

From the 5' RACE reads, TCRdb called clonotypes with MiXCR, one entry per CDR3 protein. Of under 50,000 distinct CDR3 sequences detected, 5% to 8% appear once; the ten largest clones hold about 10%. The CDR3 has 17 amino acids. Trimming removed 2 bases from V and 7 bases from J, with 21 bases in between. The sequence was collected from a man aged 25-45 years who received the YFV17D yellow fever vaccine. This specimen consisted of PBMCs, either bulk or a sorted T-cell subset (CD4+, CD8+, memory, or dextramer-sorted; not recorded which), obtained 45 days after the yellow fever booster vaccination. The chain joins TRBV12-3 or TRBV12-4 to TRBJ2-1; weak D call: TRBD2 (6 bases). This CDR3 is CASSLKVLGGPGNEQFF. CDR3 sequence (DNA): TGTGCCAGCAGTTTAAAGGTTTTGGGGGGTCCAGGGAATGAGCAGTTCTTC.